The rows below give T cell receptor beta chains drawn from one sample of a study of cytomegalovirus exposure and HLA in healthy donors. Produced via immunoSEQ multiplex PCR; TCRdb's table is partial and in-frame only. The sample yields around 230,000 clones, about 79% seen once. Material for sequencing was PBMCs. These receptors were taken from a male donor in good health and CMV-seronegative. CDR3s include the opening cysteine and the closing phenylalanine or tryptophan. The D gene is left open where the match is weak. Clone size is stated in some rows and not others, as once, few, many or a class when expanded.

d_call | clone_size | cdr3_length | j_call | v_call | cdr3_aa | cdr3_nt
- | - | 14 | TRBJ2-7 | TRBV9 | CASSVAGSPGEQYF | TGTGCCAGCAGCGTAGCGGGGAGTCCCGGCGAGCAGTACTTC
TRBD1 | once | 13 | TRBJ2-1 | TRBV7-3 | CASSPGQLNEQFF | TGTGCCAGCAGCCCGGGACAGCTCAATGAGCAGTTCTTC
TRBD1 | - | 15 | TRBJ1-5 | TRBV28 | CASSDGQGWGQPQHF | TGTGCCAGCAGCGACGGACAGGGGTGGGGTCAGCCCCAGCATTTT
TRBD1 | - | 12 | TRBJ1-4 | TRBV6-4 | CASSDLRDRGNF | TGTGCCAGCAGTGACCTCCGGGACAGGGGGAATTTT
TRBD2 | - | 16 | TRBJ2-7 | TRBV7-2 | CASSLGLAGGLYEQYF | TGTGCCAGCAGCTTAGGACTAGCGGGAGGCCTCTACGAGCAGTACTTC
- | - | 15 | TRBJ2-7 | TRBV18 | CASSPNPPGVDEQYF | TGTGCCAGCTCACCGAACCCTCCGGGGGTAGACGAGCAGTACTTC
TRBD2 | few | 15 | TRBJ2-4 | TRBV5-1 | CASSLIPGGENIQYF | TGCGCCAGCAGCTTAATTCCGGGGGGGGAAAACATTCAGTACTTC
TRBD1 | - | 16 | TRBJ1-1 | TRBV18 | CASSPPTGQVGAEAFF | TGTGCCAGCTCACCACCGACGGGACAGGTTGGGGCTGAAGCTTTCTTT
- | - | 13 | TRBJ2-2 | TRBV6-4 | CASSETMTGELFF | TGTGCCAGCAGTGAAACAATGACCGGGGAGCTGTTTTTT
TRBD2 | - | 17 | TRBJ2-2 | TRBV7-3 | CASSSNPLAGGAGELFF | TGTGCCAGCAGCTCTAACCCTCTAGCGGGAGGGGCCGGGGAGCTGTTTTTT
- | - | 16 | TRBJ2-1 | TRBV5-6 | CASSLDDPGDNNEQFF | TGTGCCAGCAGCTTGGACGATCCGGGGGATAACAATGAGCAGTTCTTC
TRBD2 | few | 16 | TRBJ2-1 | TRBV7-6 | CASSPGLAITYNEQFF | TGTGCCAGCAGCCCGGGACTAGCGATCACCTACAATGAGCAGTTCTTC
- | - | 13 | TRBJ2-7 | TRBV29-1 | CSVEDRSSYEQYF | TGCAGCGTTGAGGACAGAAGCTCCTACGAGCAGTACTTC
- | - | 14 | TRBJ1-2 | TRBV14 | CASSQGRTVYGYTF | TGTGCCAGCAGCCAAGGGCGGACAGTCTATGGCTACACCTTC